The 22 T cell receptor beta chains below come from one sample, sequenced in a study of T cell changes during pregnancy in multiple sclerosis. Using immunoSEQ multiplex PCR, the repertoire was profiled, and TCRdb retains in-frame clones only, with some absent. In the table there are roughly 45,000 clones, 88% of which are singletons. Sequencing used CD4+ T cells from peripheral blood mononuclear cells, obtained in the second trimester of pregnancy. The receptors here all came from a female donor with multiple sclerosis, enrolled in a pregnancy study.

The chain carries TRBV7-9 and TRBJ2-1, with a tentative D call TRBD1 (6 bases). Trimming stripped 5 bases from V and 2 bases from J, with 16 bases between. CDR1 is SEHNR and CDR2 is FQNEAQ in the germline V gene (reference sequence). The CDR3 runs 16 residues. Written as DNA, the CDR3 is TGTGCCAGCAGCCACCGGGACATAGTTCCCTACAATGAGCAGTTCTTC. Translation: CASSHRDIVPYNEQFF.

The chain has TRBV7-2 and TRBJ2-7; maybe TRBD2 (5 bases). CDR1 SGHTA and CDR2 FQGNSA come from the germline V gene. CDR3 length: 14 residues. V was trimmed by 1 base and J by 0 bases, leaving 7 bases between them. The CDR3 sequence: CASSLDGDSYEQYF. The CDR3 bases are TGTGCCAGCAGCTTAGACGGGGACTCCTACGAGCAGTACTTC.

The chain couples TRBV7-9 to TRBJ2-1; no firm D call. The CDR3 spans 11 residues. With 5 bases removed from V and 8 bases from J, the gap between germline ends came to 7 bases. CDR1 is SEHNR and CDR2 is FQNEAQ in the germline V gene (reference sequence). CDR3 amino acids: CASSVEYEQFF. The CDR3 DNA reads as TGTGCCAGCAGCGTGGAGTATGAGCAGTTCTTC.

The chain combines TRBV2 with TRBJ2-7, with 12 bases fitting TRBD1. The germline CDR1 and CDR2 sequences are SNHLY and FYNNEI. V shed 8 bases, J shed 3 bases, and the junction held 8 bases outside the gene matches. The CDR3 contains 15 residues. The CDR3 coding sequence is TGTGCCAGCCGGACGGGACAGGGGGCCGTCTACGAGCAGTACTTC. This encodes CASRTGQGAVYEQYF.

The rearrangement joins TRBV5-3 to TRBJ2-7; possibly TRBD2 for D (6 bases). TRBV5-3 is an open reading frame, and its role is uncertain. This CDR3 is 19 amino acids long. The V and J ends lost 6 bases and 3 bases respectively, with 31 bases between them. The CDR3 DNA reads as TGTGCCAGAACCATTTGTGGGGGGACGGCCGGGCTGATAGTCTACGAGCAGTACTTC. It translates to CARTICGGTAGLIVYEQYF.

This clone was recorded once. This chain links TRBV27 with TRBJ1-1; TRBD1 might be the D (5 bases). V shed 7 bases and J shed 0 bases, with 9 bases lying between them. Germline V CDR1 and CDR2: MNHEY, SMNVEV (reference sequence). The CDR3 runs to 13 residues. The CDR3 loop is CASKDRLNTEAFF. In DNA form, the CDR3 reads TGTGCCAGCAAAGACAGACTGAACACTGAAGCTTTCTTT.

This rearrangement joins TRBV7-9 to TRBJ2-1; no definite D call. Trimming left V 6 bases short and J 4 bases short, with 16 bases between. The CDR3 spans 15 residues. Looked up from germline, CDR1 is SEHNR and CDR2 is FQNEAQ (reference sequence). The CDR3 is CASRRSRDPYNEQFF. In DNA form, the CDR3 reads TGTGCCAGCAGAAGATCCCGAGATCCTTACAATGAGCAGTTCTTC.

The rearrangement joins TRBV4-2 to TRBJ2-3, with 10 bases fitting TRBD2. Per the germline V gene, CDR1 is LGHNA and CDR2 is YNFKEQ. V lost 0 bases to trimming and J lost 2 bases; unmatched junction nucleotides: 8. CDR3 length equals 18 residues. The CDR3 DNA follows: TGTGCCAGCAGCCAAGAGCCTAGCGGGAGAGGTCACACAGATACGCAGTATTTT. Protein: CASSQEPSGRGHTDTQYF.

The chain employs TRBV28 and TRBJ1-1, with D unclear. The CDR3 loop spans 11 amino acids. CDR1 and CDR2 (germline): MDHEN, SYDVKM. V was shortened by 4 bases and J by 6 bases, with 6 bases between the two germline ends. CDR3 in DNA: TGTGCCAGCAGTTCGAGGCCTGAAGCTTTCTTT. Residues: CASSSRPEAFF.

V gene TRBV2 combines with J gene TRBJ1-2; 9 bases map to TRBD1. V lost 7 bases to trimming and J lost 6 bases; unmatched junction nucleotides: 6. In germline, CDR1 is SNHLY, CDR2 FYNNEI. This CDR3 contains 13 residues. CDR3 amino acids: CASIRDRVNGYTF. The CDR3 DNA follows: TGTGCCAGCATCCGGGACAGGGTTAATGGCTACACCTTC.

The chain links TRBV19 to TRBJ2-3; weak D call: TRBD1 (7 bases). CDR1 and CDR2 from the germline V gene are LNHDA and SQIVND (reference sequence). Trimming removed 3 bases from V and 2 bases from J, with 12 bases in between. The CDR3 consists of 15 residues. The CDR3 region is CASSIAGGFTDTQYF. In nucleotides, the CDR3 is TGTGCCAGTAGTATTGCAGGGGGGTTCACAGATACGCAGTATTTT. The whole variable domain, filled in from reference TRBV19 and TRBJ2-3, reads DGGITQSPKYLFRKEGQNVTLSCEQNLNHDAMYWYRQDPGQGLRLIYYSQIVNDFQKGDIAEGYSVSREKKESFPLTVTSAQKNPTAFYLCASSIAGGFTDTQYFGPGTRLTVL.

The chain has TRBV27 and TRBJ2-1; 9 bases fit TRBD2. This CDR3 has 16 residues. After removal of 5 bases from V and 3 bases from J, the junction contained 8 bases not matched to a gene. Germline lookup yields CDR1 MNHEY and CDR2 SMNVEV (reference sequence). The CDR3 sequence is CASSALAGVDYNEQFF. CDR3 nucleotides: TGTGCCAGCAGTGCATTAGCGGGAGTCGACTACAATGAGCAGTTCTTC.

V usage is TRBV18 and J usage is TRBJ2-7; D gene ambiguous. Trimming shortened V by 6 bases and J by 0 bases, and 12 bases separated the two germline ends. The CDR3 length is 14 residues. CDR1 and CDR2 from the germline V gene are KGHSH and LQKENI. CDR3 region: CASSPTRSSYEQYF. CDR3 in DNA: TGTGCCAGCTCGCCCACCCGGAGCTCCTACGAGCAGTACTTC.

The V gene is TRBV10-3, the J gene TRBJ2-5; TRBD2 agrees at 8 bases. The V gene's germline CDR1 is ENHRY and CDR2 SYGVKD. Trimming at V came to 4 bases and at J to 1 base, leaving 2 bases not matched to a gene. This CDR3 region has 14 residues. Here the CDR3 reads CAISAGTSQETQYF. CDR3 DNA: TGTGCCATCAGTGCCGGGACTAGCCAAGAGACCCAGTACTTC.

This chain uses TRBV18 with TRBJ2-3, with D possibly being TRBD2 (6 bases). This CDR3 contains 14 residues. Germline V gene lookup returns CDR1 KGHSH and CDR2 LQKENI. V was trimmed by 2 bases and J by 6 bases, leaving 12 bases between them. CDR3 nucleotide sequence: TGTGCCAGCTCACCAGGGACTCCCTCGGATACGCAGTATTTT. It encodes CASSPGTPSDTQYF.

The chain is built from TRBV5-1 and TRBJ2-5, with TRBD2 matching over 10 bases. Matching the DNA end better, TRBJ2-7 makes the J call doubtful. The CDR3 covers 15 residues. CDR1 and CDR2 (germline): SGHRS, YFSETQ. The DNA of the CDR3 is TGCGCCAGCAGCCTTGCTAGCGGGAGTGCGGGCGAGCAGTACTTC. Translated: CASSLASGSAGEQYF.

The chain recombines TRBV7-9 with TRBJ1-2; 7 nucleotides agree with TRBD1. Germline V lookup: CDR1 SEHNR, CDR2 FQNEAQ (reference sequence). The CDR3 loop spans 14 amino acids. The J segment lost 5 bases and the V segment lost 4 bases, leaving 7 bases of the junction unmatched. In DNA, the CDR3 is TGTGCCAGCAGCTCCTTCCGGGACAGTTATGGCTACACCTTC. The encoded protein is CASSSFRDSYGYTF.

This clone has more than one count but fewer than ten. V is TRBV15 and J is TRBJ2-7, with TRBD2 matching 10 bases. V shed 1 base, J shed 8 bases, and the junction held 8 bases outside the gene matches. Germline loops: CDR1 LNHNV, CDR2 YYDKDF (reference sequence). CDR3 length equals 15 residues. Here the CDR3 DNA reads TGTGCCACCAGCAGAGGGCGAAGCGGGAGGGCGCAGCAGTACTTC. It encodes CATSRGRSGRAQQYF.

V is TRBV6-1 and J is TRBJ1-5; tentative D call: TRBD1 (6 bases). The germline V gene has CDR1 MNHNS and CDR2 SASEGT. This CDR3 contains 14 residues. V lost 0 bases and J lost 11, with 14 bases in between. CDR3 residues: CASSEAPGGGTQHF. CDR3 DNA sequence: TGTGCCAGCAGTGAAGCGCCCGGGGGGGGCACCCAGCATTTT.

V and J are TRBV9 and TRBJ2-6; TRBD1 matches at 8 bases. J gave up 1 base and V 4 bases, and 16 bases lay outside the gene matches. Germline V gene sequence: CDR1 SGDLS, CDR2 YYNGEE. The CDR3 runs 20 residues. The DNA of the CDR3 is TGTGCCAGCAGCTCCGAGGGTCGACAGGGGAACTGGTCTGGGGCCAACGTCCTGACTTTC. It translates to CASSSEGRQGNWSGANVLTF.

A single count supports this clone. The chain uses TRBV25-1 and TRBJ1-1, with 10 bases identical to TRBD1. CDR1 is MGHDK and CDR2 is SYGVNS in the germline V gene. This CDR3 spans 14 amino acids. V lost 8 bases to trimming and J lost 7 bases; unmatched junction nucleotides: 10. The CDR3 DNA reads TGTGCCAGCGGGGGCTGGGACAGGGGACATGAAGCTTTCTTT. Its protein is CASGGWDRGHEAFF.

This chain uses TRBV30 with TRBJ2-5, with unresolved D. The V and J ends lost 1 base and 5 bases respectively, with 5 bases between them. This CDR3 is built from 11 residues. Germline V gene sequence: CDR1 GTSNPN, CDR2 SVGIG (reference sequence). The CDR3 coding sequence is TGTGCCTGGAGTGCCCGGGAGACCCAGTACTTC. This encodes CAWSARETQYF.